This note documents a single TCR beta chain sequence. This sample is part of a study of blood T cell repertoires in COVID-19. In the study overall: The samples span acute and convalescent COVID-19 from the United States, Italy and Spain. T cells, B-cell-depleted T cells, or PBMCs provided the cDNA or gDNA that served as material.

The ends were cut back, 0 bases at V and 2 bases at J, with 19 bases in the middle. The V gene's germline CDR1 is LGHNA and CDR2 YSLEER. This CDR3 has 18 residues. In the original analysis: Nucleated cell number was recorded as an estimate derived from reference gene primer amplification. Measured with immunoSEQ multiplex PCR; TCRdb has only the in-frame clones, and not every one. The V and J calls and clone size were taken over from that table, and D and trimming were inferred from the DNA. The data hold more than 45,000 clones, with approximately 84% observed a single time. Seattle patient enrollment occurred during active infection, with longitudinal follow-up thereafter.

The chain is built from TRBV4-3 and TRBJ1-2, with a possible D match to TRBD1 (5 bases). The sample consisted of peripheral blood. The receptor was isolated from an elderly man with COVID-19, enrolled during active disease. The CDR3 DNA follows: TGCGCCAGCAGCCAAGATTACGACGCAGGGAATAGGAACTATGGCTACACCTTC. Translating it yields CASSQDYDAGNRNYGYTF.